The source of this T cell receptor beta chain is a study of CD8 T cells in ankylosing spondylitis. CDR1 is DFQATT, CDR2 SNEGSKA, per germline (reference sequence). The V end lost 2 bases, the J end lost 4 bases, and 11 bases lay between the germline ends. This CDR3 has 14 residues. For TCR beta, libraries came from quantitative 5'-RACE with molecular barcodes. One entry per CDR3 protein results from TCRdb running MiXCR on the 5' RACE reads. Here the sample spans fewer than 400,000 distinct CDR3 sequences, 7.5% to 9% being singletons. Study-wide results and caveats: Some motif variants were previously reported in reactive arthritis synovial fluid and blood. One TCR beta motif, made up of several highly homologous variants, appeared characteristic of ankylosing spondylitis blood. Matched ankylosing spondylitis synovial fluid reportedly contained a significantly enriched population of disease-linked clones.

This clonotype was observed a handful of times. The antigen is unknown. The sequenced sample consisted of blood, either unsorted or a sorted T cell fraction (not recorded which). The V and J genes are TRBV20-1 and TRBJ1-4, with D possibly matching TRBD1 (6 bases). This clonotype was obtained from a male donor with ankylosing spondylitis. The CDR3 nucleotides read TGCAGTGCTAGACCACAGGGTGTTAATGAAAAACTGTTTTTT. It translates to CSARPQGVNEKLFF.